This T cell receptor beta chain was retrieved from a study of T-cell memory formation after mild COVID-19. MiXCR, run by TCRdb on the 5' RACE reads, gives a single entry per CDR3 protein. The table shows around 250,000 distinct CDR3 sequences, with approximately 15% occurring only once. This clonotype showed up many times. J was trimmed by 7 bases and V by 6 bases; bases with no gene match: 4. The length of the CDR3 is 13 residues. This chain uses TRBV12-3 or TRBV12-4 with TRBJ2-2, with 8 bases fitting TRBD1. The sequence derives from a man aged 18 to 29 who had mild COVID-19 (a few samples of this study predate the infection). Cell type and time point are not known. The sequenced material came from PBMCs or a T cell subset sorted from them (not recorded which). CDR3 amino acids: CASRPTGVGELFF. The CDR3 region has the DNA TGTGCCAGCAGACCGACAGGGGTCGGGGAGCTGTTTTTT.